This TCR beta chain was profiled in a study of post-analysis software for immune sequencing data. Looking at the study overall: Progressive-relapsing, secondary progressive and relapsing-remitting multiple sclerosis were among the disease courses included. Study results and caveats: In patients, TRBV5-6, TRBV5-1 and TRBV20-1 belonged to five or six TRBV segments found more frequently than in controls. Compared against controls, patients with multiple sclerosis displayed significantly lower normalized Chao1 diversity.

CDR3 size: 14 residues. V was cut by 5 bases and J by 5 bases, with 14 bases left in between. Germline CDR1 and CDR2: SGHTA and FQGNSA. Prepared TCR beta cDNA libraries contained unique molecular identifiers. TCRdb passed the PCR reads through MiXCR, listing each CDR3 protein once. The sample comprises around 500,000 distinct CDR3 sequences, around a third of which are singletons, and approximately 5.4% rests with the top ten. On this clonotype itself: The antigen is not known.

The specimen was blood. The sequence came from a girl aged 2-17 years with multiple sclerosis. The chain couples TRBV7-2 to TRBJ2-3; D is perhaps TRBD1 (5 bases). The CDR3 DNA reads TGTGCCAGCAGCCTCCCAGGGCGCGGAGATACGCAGTATTTT. It yields the protein CASSLPGRGDTQYF.